This passage covers 16 T cell receptor beta chains from one sample sequenced in a study of CD8 T cells in Susac syndrome (dated by TCRdb to about 2019). Libraries were prepared through the immunoSEQ multiplex PCR assay. RNA was extracted using the RNeasy kit, and roughly 0.45 to 1 ug of the RNA was reverse transcribed with random hexamers. TCRdb reanalyzed the raw reads on its own, using fastp at Q25 for trimming and MiXCR for clone calling, and kept in-frame beta chains. Rows are unified per CDR3 protein, each entry keeping the most common DNA and genes. This sample is represented by about 100,000 distinct CDR3 sequences; about 93% of them were singletons. Of the sample, about 0.32% falls within the top ten clones. Input material: CD8+ T cells from PBMCs. Receptors originate from a human donor in good health.

The chain couples TRBV29-1 to TRBJ2-7, with unresolved D. Trimming took 7 bases from V and 2 from J, leaving 9 bases between them. This CDR3 has 11 residues. Germline CDR1 and CDR2: SQVTM and ANQGSEA. The CDR3 coding sequence is TGCAGCGGGGGATCGCCCTACGAGCAGTACTTC. Its translation: CSGGSPYEQYF.

The CDR3, as DNA: TGTGCCAGCAGAGGCGGGCAGGCCCAGTACTTC. This translates into CASRGGQAQYF. V is TRBV2 and J is TRBJ2-7; maybe TRBD2 (5 bases). Trimming took off 6 bases at V and 10 bases at J, with 13 bases between the two ends. Germline CDR1 and CDR2: SNHLY and FYNNEI. The CDR3 runs 11 residues.

This chain links TRBV13 with TRBJ1-1; D call uncertain. V lost 3 bases and J 6 bases, leaving 20 bases between the germline ends. This CDR3 comprises 16 residues. Germline CDR1 PRHDT, CDR2 FYEKMQ (reference sequence). CDR3: CASSLTRIRSNAEAFF. The CDR3 coding sequence is TGTGCCAGCAGCTTGACGCGAATACGAAGTAACGCTGAAGCTTTCTTT.

V usage is TRBV4-2 and J usage is TRBJ2-7; D unresolved. In germline, CDR1 is LGHNA, CDR2 YNFKEQ. The V end lost 2 bases, the J end lost 4 bases, and 12 bases lay between the germline ends. The CDR3 extends over 14 amino acids. In nucleotides, the CDR3 is TGTGCCAGCAGCCAAAGCAACGGCGCGTACGAGCAGTACTTC. Protein sequence: CASSQSNGAYEQYF.

This chain links TRBV9 with TRBJ1-6; 7 nucleotides agree with TRBD1. The CDR3 extends over 14 amino acids. CDR1 and CDR2 from the germline V gene are SGDLS and YYNGEE. V dropped 3 bases and J dropped 7; count of bases not matched to a gene: 4. The CDR3 coding sequence is TGTGCCAGCAGCGCAGGGGGAGGGAATTCACCCCTCCACTTT. This sequence encodes CASSAGGGNSPLHF.

The V and J genes are TRBV14 and TRBJ1-6, with D unclear. V was trimmed by 0 bases and J by 0 bases, leaving 6 bases between them. CDR3 length: 16 residues. Germline CDR1 reads SGHDN; CDR2 reads FVKESK. Here the CDR3 reads CASSQEGFSYNSPLHF. Here the CDR3 DNA reads TGTGCCAGCAGCCAAGAAGGATTCTCCTATAATTCACCCCTCCACTTT.

V gene TRBV10-2 combines with J gene TRBJ2-7; either TRBD1 or TRBD2 may fit D (6 bases each). This CDR3 is 15 amino acids long. Germline lookup yields CDR1 WSHSY and CDR2 SAAADI. V gave up 2 bases and J gave up 4 bases, with 15 bases separating them. The CDR3 here is CASSEGGGRGYEQYF. The CDR3 region has the DNA TGCGCCAGCAGTGAGGGAGGGGGGCGCGGGTACGAGCAGTACTTC.

The chain links TRBV7-9 to TRBJ2-7; 9 bases align to TRBD1. V gave up 3 bases and J gave up 5 bases; unmatched junction bases: 8. CDR3 length: 15 residues. Germline V gene sequence: CDR1 SEHNR, CDR2 FQNEAQ (reference sequence). In nucleotides, the CDR3 is TGTGCCAGCAGCTTTGGGACAGGGAATGCCGACGAGCAGTACTTC. This sequence encodes CASSFGTGNADEQYF. Variable domain in full (rest from reference TRBV7-9 and TRBJ2-7): DTGVSQNPRHKITKRGQNVTFRCDPISEHNRLYWYRQTLGQGPEFLTYFQNEAQLEKSRLLSDRFSAERPKGSFSTLEIQRTEQGDSAMYLCASSFGTGNADEQYFGPGTRLTVT.

The CDR3 loop is CASSPLRDYEQYF. CDR3 nucleotides: TGTGCCAGCAGCCCCCTCAGGGACTACGAGCAGTACTTC. The chain links TRBV5-6 to TRBJ2-7, with TRBD1 as a possible D gene (5 bases). Germline assignment: CDR1 SGHDT and CDR2 YYEEEE. V was clipped by 4 bases and J by 3 bases, with 11 bases between them. The length of the CDR3 is 13 residues.

The chain carries TRBV27 and TRBJ1-6, with D possibly being TRBD1 (5 bases). This CDR3 is built from 14 residues. Trimming stripped 5 bases from V and 8 bases from J, with 13 bases between. Germline assignment: CDR1 MNHEY and CDR2 SMNVEV (reference sequence). The CDR3 DNA reads TGTGCCAGCAGTATCAGGGTGGTGCATTCACCCCTCCACTTT. Protein product: CASSIRVVHSPLHF.

The chain links TRBV5-1 to TRBJ2-7, with D unclear. The CDR3 spans 12 residues. Trimming took off 6 bases at V and 3 bases at J, with 10 bases between the two ends. Germline lookup yields CDR1 SGHRS and CDR2 YFSETQ. The CDR3 bases are TGCGCCAGCAATTCCGCGGACTACGAGCAGTACTTC. Translation: CASNSADYEQYF.

The chain is built from TRBV18 and TRBJ2-3, with D possibly being TRBD1 or TRBD2 (6 bases each). Germline assignment: CDR1 KGHSH and CDR2 LQKENI. CDR3 length equals 15 residues. Deletions cut 5 bases from V and 1 base from J, with 13 bases between. For the CDR3, the DNA is TGTGCCAGCTCAGCGAAGGGGGGCCGCACAGATACGCAGTATTTT. Its translation is CASSAKGGRTDTQYF.

The CDR3: CASREGQGYISGANVLTF. CDR3 DNA sequence: TGTGCCAGCAGAGAGGGACAGGGATACATCTCTGGGGCCAACGTCCTGACTTTC. The chain joins TRBV2 to TRBJ2-6; TRBD1 matches 9 bases. The CDR3 is 18 amino acids. In germline, CDR1 is SNHLY, CDR2 FYNNEI. The V gene end was trimmed by 6 bases and the J gene end by 0 bases; junction bases not matched to a gene: 9.

The chain has TRBV5-6 and TRBJ2-5; D is undetermined. The CDR3 covers 13 residues. CDR1 is SGHDT and CDR2 is YYEEEE in the germline V gene. Trimming took 0 bases from V and 4 from J, leaving 7 bases between them. The CDR3 DNA follows: TGTGCCAGCAGCTTGGCCAGGCGAGAGACCCAGTACTTC. Its protein product is CASSLARRETQYF.

This chain joins TRBV11-3 and TRBJ2-7; the D gene could be TRBD1 or TRBD2 (5 bases each). Trimming left V 5 bases short and J 2 bases short, with 13 bases between. The V gene's germline CDR1 is SGHNT and CDR2 YENEEA. The CDR3 covers 14 residues. CDR3 DNA sequence: TGTGCCAGCAGCGGGGGACGGGACCCCTACGAGCAGTACTTC. Its protein product is CASSGGRDPYEQYF.

The CDR3 nucleotides read TGTGCCAGCAGCCTCACAGGGGAGGTTTTCTTT. The encoded protein is CASSLTGEVFF. The chain uses TRBV7-9 and TRBJ1-1, with TRBD1 matching 7 bases. The CDR3 runs to 11 residues. Germline V gene lookup returns CDR1 SEHNR and CDR2 FQNEAQ (reference sequence). V lost 5 bases, J lost 13 bases, and 7 bases stayed unmatched.